This T cell receptor beta chain originates from a study of a mutant IDH1 vaccine in newly diagnosed glioma. Whole-study context: Treated individuals were about 60% male and around 40% female, averaging 40.4 years of age.

Time point: baseline, week 1 (first vaccination visit). Treatment noted: pre-vaccination baseline after standard-of-care therapy. Tumors from donors were new WHO grade 3 or 4 IDH1-mutant astrocytomas with ATRX loss. Repertoires were generated with immunoSEQ multiplex PCR, while TCRdb's copy carries only in-frame clones and drops some. The sample has around 54,000 clones; 65% to 85% are singletons. The sequencing here drew on PBMCs, taken from a glioma patient treated with radiotherapy, temozolomide or both. This TCR derives from a man aged 18 to 35 with glioma.

The CDR3 sequence: CAWSAVVSGNTIYF. CDR3 DNA: TGTGCCTGGAGTGCTGTCGTCTCTGGAAACACCATATATTTT. The chain combines TRBV30 with TRBJ1-3; unclear D gene. V was pared by 1 base and J by 0 bases, with 7 bases between. Per germline, CDR1 GTSNPN and CDR2 SVGIG (reference sequence). CDR3 length: 14 residues.